A single sample is the source of the 31 T cell receptor beta chains below, sequenced in a study of blood T cell repertoires in COVID-19. Sequencing used immunoSEQ multiplex PCR; TCRdb keeps in-frame clones, though not all of them. The table records 390,000 or so clones, 80% to 90% of them present only once. The sequencing input was PBMCs or T cells enriched from blood (not recorded which). Receptors were obtained from a man between 18 and 35 years old who had recovered from COVID-19.

In its sample, this clone was seen once. V is TRBV11-1 and J is TRBJ1-2; perhaps TRBD1 as D (6 bases). Germline V gives CDR1 SGHAT, CDR2 FQDESV (reference sequence). This CDR3 spans 12 amino acids. Trimming shortened V by 3 bases and J by 8 bases, and 10 bases separated the two germline ends. CDR3 sequence (DNA): TGTGCCAGCAGCTTTCAGGGGCGCGGCTACACCTTC. Translating it yields CASSFQGRGYTF.

The chain links TRBV4-2 to TRBJ1-5; D gene uncertain. This CDR3 has 13 amino acids. Trimming removed 2 bases at V and 4 bases at J, with 6 bases between. CDR1 and CDR2 from the germline V gene are LGHNA and YNFKEQ. Here the CDR3 DNA reads TGTGCCAGCAGCCAATCCTCTAATCAGCCCCAGCATTTT. This sequence encodes CASSQSSNQPQHF.

This clone was seen just once. The genes are TRBV5-1 and TRBJ1-2, with a possible D match to TRBD1 (5 bases). CDR1 SGHRS and CDR2 YFSETQ come from the germline V gene. V lost 4 bases and J 2 bases, leaving 12 bases between the germline ends. The CDR3 runs 14 residues. CDR3 nucleotide sequence: TGCGCCAGCAGCGACGGGGCGGGGAACTATGGCTACACCTTC. It translates to CASSDGAGNYGYTF.

This chain joins TRBV3-1 (or the pseudogene TRBV3-2) and TRBJ2-3; 9 nucleotides line up with TRBD2. The J segment lost 4 bases and the V segment lost 6 bases, leaving 8 bases of the junction unmatched. Germline V gene data show CDR1 as LGHDT and CDR2 as YNNKEL (reference sequence). The CDR3 spans 15 residues. The CDR3 spells CASSFSGRFPDTQYF. The CDR3 DNA reads TGTGCCAGCAGTTTCAGCGGGAGGTTCCCAGATACGCAGTATTTT.

This rearrangement joins TRBV7-2 to TRBJ2-5, with D unresolved. The length of the CDR3 is 12 residues. CDR1 is SGHTA, CDR2 FQGNSA, per germline. Deletions cut 4 bases from V and 5 bases from J, with 8 bases between. The CDR3 sequence is CASSYSSETQYF. CDR3 sequence (DNA): TGTGCCAGCAGCTACAGTTCGGAGACCCAGTACTTC.

This clone was counted a few times. The chain carries TRBV11-3 and TRBJ2-3; TRBD2 matches 11 bases. CDR1 is SGHNT, CDR2 YENEEA, per germline. Losses at the gene ends were 5 bases for V and 3 bases for J; bases not matched to a gene: 7. This CDR3 spans 16 amino acids. CDR3 nucleotides: TGTGCCAGCAGCGGAGGACTAGCGGGTATGACAGATACGCAGTATTTT. It encodes CASSGGLAGMTDTQYF.

The chain is built from TRBV5-4 and TRBJ2-6; D ambiguous. Per the germline V gene, CDR1 is SGHNT and CDR2 is YYREEE (reference sequence). The V end was cut by 0 bases, the J end by 4 bases, with 14 bases between. CDR3 length: 17 residues. The chain's CDR3 is CASSLDGGPKGANVLTF. The CDR3 nucleotides read TGTGCCAGCAGCTTGGATGGCGGCCCCAAAGGGGCCAACGTCCTGACTTTC.

V gene TRBV10-1 combines with J gene TRBJ2-7; D might be TRBD1 (6 bases). CDR3 length: 14 residues. The V end was cut by 4 bases, the J end by 2 bases, with 12 bases between. Germline V gene sequence: CDR1 WNHNN, CDR2 SYGVQD (reference sequence). The CDR3 here is CASSALRGTYEQYF. In DNA, the CDR3 is TGCGCCAGCAGTGCCCTCAGGGGAACCTACGAGCAGTACTTC.

The chain has TRBV5-1 and TRBJ2-3; weak D call: TRBD1 (5 bases). Looked up from germline, CDR1 is SGHRS and CDR2 is YFSETQ. This CDR3 is 16 amino acids long. Trimming took 3 bases from V and 4 from J, leaving 18 bases between them. The CDR3 loop is CASSSTRQLPADTQYF. CDR3 coding DNA: TGCGCCAGCAGCTCCACCCGACAGCTCCCCGCAGATACGCAGTATTTT.

The rearrangement uses TRBV28 and TRBJ1-5, with TRBD1 identical over 7 bases. V lost 10 bases and J lost 9; bases outside the gene matches: 12. The CDR3 extends over 13 amino acids. Per germline, CDR1 MDHEN and CDR2 SYDVKM. The CDR3, as DNA: TGTGCCACCGAGCCGACAGGGAAAAGGCCCCAGCATTTT. This gives the protein CATEPTGKRPQHF. Full variable domain (outside the CDR3, taken from reference TRBV28 and TRBJ1-5): DVKVTQSSRYLVKRTGEKVFLECVQDMDHENMFWYRQDPGLGLRLIYFSYDVKMKEKGDIPEGYSVSREKKERFSLILESASTNQTSMYLCATEPTGKRPQHFGDGTRLSIL.

This clone showed up just a few times. The sample carries other DNA sequences with the same CDR3. This chain connects TRBV2 to TRBJ1-1, with unresolved D. The length of the CDR3 is 13 residues. Per the germline V gene, CDR1 is SNHLY and CDR2 is FYNNEI. V lost 4 bases and J lost 0, with 6 bases in between. This CDR3 is CASSGELNTEAFF. In DNA form, the CDR3 reads TGTGCCAGCAGTGGAGAACTGAACACTGAAGCTTTCTTT.

This clone was picked up one time. The chain recombines TRBV2 with TRBJ1-1, with D maybe TRBD1 (5 bases). Per the germline V gene, CDR1 is SNHLY and CDR2 is FYNNEI. The CDR3 has 15 residues. Between the trimmed V and J ends, which lost 2 bases and 4 bases, there was a span of 14 bases. The CDR3, as DNA: TGTGCCAGCAGTGAATCATCGGGGGGAAGCACTGAAGCTTTCTTT. Its protein product is CASSESSGGSTEAFF.

The chain carries TRBV7-9 and TRBJ1-1; D call uncertain. The CDR3 has 12 amino acids. Germline V gives CDR1 SEHNR, CDR2 FQNEAQ (reference sequence). V lost 3 bases and J 3 bases, leaving 5 bases between the germline ends. The CDR3 DNA reads TGTGCCAGCAGCTTTACAGACACTGAAGCTTTCTTT. Its protein product is CASSFTDTEAFF.

The CDR3, as DNA: TGTGCCAGCAGTCCCGGACTCCACCTTTACGGGGGAAAGGTGCAGCCCCAGCATTTT. Amino acids: CASSPGLHLYGGKVQPQHF. This chain connects TRBV6-6 to TRBJ1-5; tentatively, D is TRBD1 (5 bases). CDR3 size: 19 residues. CDR1 is MNHNY, CDR2 SVGAGI, per germline (reference sequence). The V end was cut by 5 bases, the J end by 7 bases, with 30 bases between.

The chain employs TRBV5-1 and TRBJ1-6, with D possibly TRBD1 on 5 matching bases. V was cut by 4 bases and J by 0 bases, with 14 bases left in between. The CDR3 loop spans 17 amino acids. Germline values: CDR1 SGHRS, CDR2 YFSETQ. CDR3 in amino acids: CASSRTLNSSYNSPLHF. DNA of the CDR3: TGCGCCAGCAGCCGGACACTTAACAGCTCCTATAATTCACCCCTCCACTTT.

This clone is a singleton in its sample. The V gene is TRBV5-4, the J gene TRBJ2-5, with D unclear. The V end was cut by 0 bases, the J end by 5 bases, with 8 bases between. The CDR3 totals 13 residues. Germline loops: CDR1 SGHNT, CDR2 YYREEE (reference sequence). For the CDR3, the DNA is TGTGCCAGCAGCTTGGTTCCACTGGAGACCCAGTACTTC. It translates to CASSLVPLETQYF.

This chain's CDR3 is CASSLDGTSELEQYF. The CDR3 DNA is TGTGCCAGCAGCCTAGACGGGACTAGCGAGCTGGAGCAGTACTTC. J is TRBJ2-7 and V is TRBV7-2; 10 bases agree with TRBD2. V lost 5 bases to trimming and J lost 7 bases; unmatched junction nucleotides: 11. The CDR3 length is 15 residues. Germline V gene sequence: CDR1 SGHTA, CDR2 FQGNSA.

J is TRBJ2-3 and V is TRBV28; D unclear. Germline CDR1 is MDHEN and CDR2 is SYDVKM. CDR3 length equals 14 residues. The V end was cut by 3 bases, the J end by 0 bases, with 7 bases between. The CDR3 spells CASSLPTSTDTQYF. The DNA for the CDR3 is TGTGCCAGCAGTTTGCCGACTAGCACAGATACGCAGTATTTT. The full variable domain, in which reference TRBV28 and TRBJ2-3 provide the parts outside the CDR3, is DVKVTQSSRYLVKRTGEKVFLECVQDMDHENMFWYRQDPGLGLRLIYFSYDVKMKEKGDIPEGYSVSREKKERFSLILESASTNQTSMYLCASSLPTSTDTQYFGPGTRLTVL.

This clone was counted a few times. V gene TRBV28 combines with J gene TRBJ1-6; D unresolved. From germline, CDR1 is MDHEN and CDR2 SYDVKM. Trimming removed 2 bases from V and 10 bases from J, with 9 bases in between. The CDR3 spans 13 residues. The CDR3 loop reads CASSLNFLSPLHF. DNA for the CDR3: TGTGCCAGCAGTTTAAATTTTTTATCACCCCTCCACTTT.

The gene calls are TRBV7-9 and TRBJ1-4; D is ambiguous. There are 18 residues in the CDR3. Germline loops: CDR1 SEHNR, CDR2 FQNEAQ (reference sequence). Trimming left V 3 bases short and J 0 bases short, with 17 bases between. The CDR3 loop is CASSFSQDSTATNEKLFF. DNA for the CDR3: TGTGCCAGCAGCTTTAGTCAGGACTCAACAGCAACTAATGAAAAACTGTTTTTT.

The gene calls are TRBV5-1 and TRBJ2-7; 7 nucleotides align to TRBD1. CDR3 length: 14 residues. The germline CDR1 and CDR2 sequences are SGHRS and YFSETQ. V dropped 2 bases and J dropped 7; count of bases not matched to a gene: 9. The CDR3 loop is CASSLNRARGEQYF. In DNA, the CDR3 is TGCGCCAGCAGCTTAAACAGGGCCAGGGGGGAGCAGTACTTC.

In this sample, this clone turned up a few times. The V gene is TRBV11-2, the J gene TRBJ2-2; TRBD1 matches at 7 bases. The CDR3 has 16 amino acids. Per the germline V gene, CDR1 is SGHAT and CDR2 is FQNNGV. Germline trimming cut 4 bases from V and 4 bases from J; bases unmatched to any gene: 9. In nucleotides, the CDR3 is TGTGCCAGCAGCTCGGACCGGACAGGACCCACCGGGGAGCTGTTTTTT. Translation: CASSSDRTGPTGELFF.

This rearrangement joins TRBV2 to TRBJ2-7; D remains ambiguous. Trimming removed 3 bases at V and 6 bases at J, with 6 bases between. Germline V CDR1 and CDR2: SNHLY, FYNNEI. The CDR3 has 11 residues. The CDR3 DNA reads TGTGCCAGCAGTGATCCCCTCGAGCAGTACTTC. It is translated as CASSDPLEQYF.

V gene TRBV29-1 combines with J gene TRBJ1-1, with 7 bases lining up with TRBD1. The CDR3 is 14 residues long. The junction had 15 bases not matched to a gene; V was cut back by 7 bases and J by 7 bases. Per germline, CDR1 SQVTM and CDR2 ANQGSEA. CDR3 in amino acids: CSAQAGYRGGEAFF. CDR3 bases: TGCAGCGCACAAGCAGGTTACAGGGGAGGTGAAGCTTTCTTT. Using reference TRBV29-1 and TRBJ1-1 for the parts outside the CDR3, the full variable domain is SAVISQKPSRDICQRGTSLTIQCQVDSQVTMMFWYRQQPGQSLTLIATANQGSEATYESGFVIDKFPISRPNLTFSTLTVSNMSPEDSSIYLCSAQAGYRGGEAFFGQGTRLTVV.

The chain has TRBV28 and TRBJ2-7, with TRBD2 as a possible D gene (7 bases). CDR3 length equals 15 residues. V was pared by 6 bases and J by 4 bases, with 19 bases between. Germline CDR1 reads MDHEN; CDR2 reads SYDVKM. The DNA of the CDR3 is TGTGCCAGCAGCCCGGGGAGGGGGGCCTGGTACGAGCAGTACTTC. Its translation: CASSPGRGAWYEQYF.

J is TRBJ2-1 and V is TRBV2; 7 bases fit TRBD1. The CDR3 is 13 amino acids. V was clipped by 6 bases and J by 5 bases; unmatched bases: 4. Germline V gene data show CDR1 as SNHLY and CDR2 as FYNNEI. The CDR3 DNA reads TGTGCCAGCAGCACCGGACAGGACAATGAGCAGTTCTTC. Protein: CASSTGQDNEQFF. Together with reference TRBV2 and TRBJ2-1, the CDR3 gives the full variable domain: EPEVTQTPSHQVTQMGQEVILRCVPISNHLYFYWYRQILGQKVEFLVSFYNNEISEKSEIFDDQFSVERPDGSNFTLKIRSTKLEDSAMYFCASSTGQDNEQFFGPGTRLTVL.

The V call is TRBV7-8, the J call TRBJ2-5; 8 positions match TRBD1. The CDR3 length is 16 residues. CDR1 SGHVS and CDR2 FQNEAQ come from the germline V gene. Trimming at V came to 1 base and at J to 4 bases, leaving 8 bases not matched to a gene. CDR3 amino acids: CASSLGGQGLGETQYF. CDR3 nucleotide sequence: TGTGCCAGCAGCTTAGGAGGACAGGGACTGGGAGAGACCCAGTACTTC.

V and J are TRBV7-3 and TRBJ1-2; D is perhaps TRBD1 (5 bases). V shed 1 base and J shed 5 bases, with 14 bases lying between them. Germline CDR1 is SGHTA and CDR2 is FQGTGA. The CDR3 has 15 amino acids. The CDR3 DNA reads TGTGCCAGCAGCTTAATGGCAGGCGGGGGGTATGGCTACACCTTC. Translated, it gives CASSLMAGGGYGYTF.

The genes are TRBV5-1 and TRBJ1-1; D is ambiguous. CDR3 length: 14 amino acids. Looked up from germline, CDR1 is SGHRS and CDR2 is YFSETQ. Trimming pared 0 bases from V and 2 bases from J, leaving 8 bases between. CDR3 sequence (DNA): TGCGCCAGCAGCTTGGCACAGCCCAACACTGAAGCTTTCTTT. It is translated as CASSLAQPNTEAFF.

This chain joins TRBV7-9 and TRBJ1-2; no definite D call. The CDR3 totals 13 residues. Germline assignment: CDR1 SEHNR and CDR2 FQNEAQ (reference sequence). V was cut by 2 bases and J by 8 bases, with 12 bases left in between. CDR3 region: CASSLNRDVGYTF. The CDR3 DNA is TGTGCCAGCAGCTTAAACAGAGACGTCGGCTACACCTTC. Based on the CDR3 plus reference TRBV7-9 and TRBJ1-2, the full variable domain is DTGVSQNPRHKITKRGQNVTFRCDPISEHNRLYWYRQTLGQGPEFLTYFQNEAQLEKSRLLSDRFSAERPKGSFSTLEIQRTEQGDSAMYLCASSLNRDVGYTFGSGTRLTVV.

This clone was seen once. In DNA form, the CDR3 reads TGTGCCAGCAGCGCGGACAGGGGAAATTCACCCCTCCACTTT. Translated, it gives CASSADRGNSPLHF. This sequence joins TRBV5-4 and TRBJ1-6, with 9 bases that match TRBD1. CDR3 length: 14 residues. Germline assignment: CDR1 SGHNT and CDR2 YYREEE (reference sequence). J lost 7 bases, V lost 4 bases, and 3 bases had no gene match.